This TCR beta chain was obtained from a study of T cell responses to AZD1222 COVID-19 vaccine. Comments on this clone: Its antigen is unknown.

The data were produced by immunoSEQ multiplex PCR, yet TCRdb's version contains in-frame clones alone and is incomplete. The sample comprises about 120,000 clones, approximately 90% of which are singletons, and around 2.9% rests with the top ten. Germline CDR1 and CDR2: LNHDA and SQIVND (reference sequence). The CDR3 is 15 residues long. J gave up 4 bases and V 4 bases, and 6 bases lay outside the gene matches. Study results and limitations: The donor cohort was predominantly white British with a female majority, and clonal diversity may have been underestimated. Two AZD1222 doses significantly raised spike-specific TCR breadth and depth over controls.

Sequencing used peripheral blood, obtained 28 days after the second AZD1222 dose. The TCR comes from an adult who received the AZD1222 COVID-19 vaccine. The chain employs TRBV19 and TRBJ1-2, with 10 bases lining up with TRBD1. This CDR3 reads CASSTAGTGVYGYTF. CDR3 nucleotide sequence: TGTGCCAGTAGTACAGCCGGGACAGGGGTCTATGGCTACACCTTC.